This T cell receptor beta chain was sequenced during a study of cytomegalovirus exposure and HLA in healthy donors. General observations from the study: A later analysis revealed that TCR association rates differed between HLA loci, peaking at DRB1 and bottoming out at HLA-C.

Vbeta (60) and Jbeta (13) primers were used in the PCR. Authors' analysis steps: Later analysis identified tens of millions of unique TCR beta chains, about 10 million shared. Generated by immunoSEQ multiplex PCR, the TCRdb table keeps only in-frame clones and is missing some. V and J calls and clone size are copied from that table; D and trimming were computed from the DNA. The sample lists approximately 270,000 clones; over 70% were seen once. Germline CDR1 is WNHNN and CDR2 is SYGVQD (reference sequence). Between the trimmed V and J ends, which lost 2 bases and 5 bases, there was a span of 7 bases. The CDR3 spans 13 residues. Regarding this clone: The target antigen is unknown.

This chain connects TRBV10-1 to TRBJ2-1; D is unresolved. The receptor was derived from a girl aged 2-10 years in good health and CMV-seronegative. Specimen: PBMCs. The CDR3 loop is CASSEPPDNEQFF. Written as DNA, the CDR3 is TGCGCCAGCAGTGAGCCTCCGGACAATGAGCAGTTCTTC.